Following are 6 T cell receptor beta chains from one sample sequenced in a study of blood T cell repertoires in COVID-19. Sequencing used immunoSEQ multiplex PCR; TCRdb keeps in-frame clones, though not all of them. This table holds some 150,000 clones, about nine tenths found once. Sequenced: peripheral blood. All receptors derive from a human donor in a cohort sampled during active COVID-19.

The chain couples TRBV7-9 to TRBJ2-1; D gene ambiguous. From germline, CDR1 is SEHNR and CDR2 FQNEAQ (reference sequence). Trimming took 5 bases from V and 3 from J, leaving 5 bases between them. This CDR3 region has 12 residues. CDR3 coding DNA: TGTGCCAGCAGCCTATTCTACAATGAGCAGTTCTTC. Translating it yields CASSLFYNEQFF.

The chain uses TRBV3-1 (or the pseudogene TRBV3-2) and TRBJ1-3; perhaps TRBD1 as D (5 bases). From germline, CDR1 is LGHDT and CDR2 YNNKEL (reference sequence). The V end was cut by 6 bases, the J end by 0 bases, with 12 bases between. The CDR3 is 15 residues long. As DNA, the CDR3 is TGTGCCAGCAGTCAGGTGGGGCTCTCTGGAAACACCATATATTTT. Residues: CASSQVGLSGNTIYF.

The chain has TRBV6-5 and TRBJ2-5; TRBD1 is a possible D gene (5 bases). V was pared by 4 bases and J by 1 base, with 13 bases between. The CDR3 is made up of 15 amino acids. Germline lookup yields CDR1 MNHEY and CDR2 SVGAGI. CDR3 bases: TGTGCCAGCAGTTCCTTAGGGGCCTTCCAAGAGACCCAGTACTTC. This encodes CASSSLGAFQETQYF.

CDR3 nucleotides: TGTGCCAGCAGCTTAGAAGCGGGATTGAGCTCCTATAATTCACCCCTCCACTTT. As protein: CASSLEAGLSSYNSPLHF. The chain couples TRBV7-9 to TRBJ1-6; no definite D call. The CDR3 is made up of 18 amino acids. V lost 1 base and J lost 0, with 13 bases in between. Per the germline V gene, CDR1 is SEHNR and CDR2 is FQNEAQ (reference sequence).

The chain uses TRBV9 and TRBJ2-1; TRBD1 matches 8 bases. V lost 0 bases and J lost 9; bases outside the gene matches: 8. The length of the CDR3 is 15 residues. CDR1 is SGDLS and CDR2 is YYNGEE in the germline V gene. CDR3 nucleotides: TGTGCCAGCAGCGTAGACAGGGGGTACTTCGGTGAGCAGTTCTTC. Residues: CASSVDRGYFGEQFF.

The chain uses TRBV18 and TRBJ2-7, with TRBD1 identical over 8 bases. The germline CDR1 and CDR2 sequences are KGHSH and LQKENI. After removal of 11 bases from V and 3 bases from J, the junction contained 12 bases not matched to a gene. CDR3 length: 14 residues. The CDR3 region is CASFPRGQYYEQYF. The CDR3, as DNA: TGTGCCTCCTTCCCCAGGGGGCAGTACTACGAGCAGTACTTC.